This T cell receptor beta chain was sequenced for a study of patients and donors after allogeneic stem cell transplantation. TCRdb called the RT-PCR reads again in MiXCR, with one record for every CDR3 protein. The table has some 160,000 distinct CDR3 sequences, roughly 24% seen once. The CDR3 has 12 amino acids. The V gene's germline CDR1 is GTSNPN and CDR2 SVGIG (reference sequence). V dropped 1 base and J dropped 7 bases, with 7 bases sitting between them. V and J are TRBV30 and TRBJ2-2, with D uncertain. Sequencing input: blood, either unsorted or a sorted T cell fraction (not recorded which). The sequence derives from a human donor who was either an allogeneic HSCT recipient or a stem cell or donor lymphocyte infusion donor (not recorded which). It is not recorded whose cells these are; they may come from a transplant donor. The CDR3 bases are TGTGCCTGGAGTGATAATATCGGGGAGCTGTTTTTT. It codes for CAWSDNIGELFF.